The 3 T cell receptor beta chains presented below share a single source sample, sequenced in a study of shared clonotypes between healthy human individuals. Naive CD8 cells lacked CD45RO, underwent positive selection for CCR7 and left out terminally differentiated effector memory CD45RA+ cells. Data came from immunoSEQ multiplex PCR; TCRdb stores just in-frame clones and leaves some out. The sample contains some 800,000 clones, almost 95% of which appear only once. Sequenced input: naive CD8+ T cells sorted from blood. The source is a man aged 25 to 45 in good health.

As regards this clone: The sample carries other DNA sequences with the same CDR3. V usage is TRBV7-8 and J usage is TRBJ2-7, with unresolved D. CDR3 length: 12 residues. Germline values: CDR1 SGHVS, CDR2 FQNEAQ. Between the trimmed V and J ends, which lost 5 bases and 0 bases, there was a span of 5 bases. As DNA, the CDR3 is TGTGCCAGCAGCCCGAGCTCCTACGAGCAGTACTTC. It yields the protein CASSPSSYEQYF.

The J gene is TRBJ1-2, the V gene TRBV19, with D hard to call. V was shortened by 4 bases and J by 4 bases, with 19 bases between the two germline ends. Germline loops: CDR1 LNHDA, CDR2 SQIVND (reference sequence). The CDR3 consists of 16 residues. CDR3 nucleotide sequence: TGTGCCAGTAGTACCACGCTAGACCGGCTTGGCTATGGCTACACCTTC. Its translation: CASSTTLDRLGYGYTF.

The chain joins TRBV7-9 to TRBJ2-4; possibly TRBD1 for D (6 bases). With 0 bases removed from V and 0 bases from J, the gap between germline ends came to 6 bases. Germline lookup yields CDR1 SEHNR and CDR2 FQNEAQ (reference sequence). The CDR3 length is 15 residues. CDR3 region: CASSLAGQAKNIQYF. CDR3 nucleotides: TGTGCCAGCAGCTTAGCGGGACAAGCCAAAAACATTCAGTACTTC.